The rows below give T cell receptor beta chains drawn from one sample of a study of shared clonotypes between healthy human individuals. Profiling relied on immunoSEQ multiplex PCR, and the TCRdb table lists in-frame clones only, not all of them. Among 2.5 million or so clones, approximately 92% were seen once, and the ten largest hold over 0.12%. The specimen sequenced was naive CD4+ T cells sorted from blood. The source is a man in his late teens or twenties in good health. The CDR3 runs from the conserved cysteine through the conserved F or W. Each record gives: D gene, J gene, clone size, V gene, CDR3 protein, CDR3 DNA. D genes are given only for firm matches. Size is stated for part of the rows, as once, few or many counts, or as a class when the clone is expanded.

>NA|TRBJ1-3|NA|TRBV18
CASSPLGESGNTIYF
TGTGCCAGCTCACCATTGGGTGAATCAGGAAACACCATATATTTT
>NA|TRBJ2-3|NA|TRBV10-1
CASSSGTDTQYF
TGCGCCAGCAGTAGTGGTACAGATACGCAGTATTTT
>TRBD2|TRBJ2-2|NA|TRBV19
CASKAGGQGTGELFF
TGTGCCAGTAAAGCGGGAGGGCAGGGCACCGGGGAGCTGTTTTTT
>NA|TRBJ2-1|NA|TRBV9
CASSAEGKGGGNEQFF
TGTGCCAGCAGCGCCGAGGGAAAGGGTGGGGGCAATGAGCAGTTCTTC
>TRBD1|TRBJ2-3|NA|TRBV2
CASSPRTGYTDTQYF
TGTGCCAGCAGTCCCCGGACAGGGTACACAGATACGCAGTATTTT
>NA|TRBJ2-7|NA|TRBV13
CASSRLGSFYEQYF
TGTGCCAGCAGCCGACTTGGTAGCTTCTACGAGCAGTACTTC
>NA|TRBJ2-7|NA|TRBV5-4
CASSLGRGSDEQYF
TGTGCCAGCAGCTTGGGAAGGGGATCGGACGAGCAGTACTTC
>NA|TRBJ2-7|NA|TRBV2
CASSGGGFREQYF
TGTGCCAGCAGTGGAGGGGGGTTTCGCGAGCAGTACTTC
>NA|TRBJ2-2|NA|TRBV6-1
CASRQGETPTGELFF
TGTGCCAGCAGACAGGGTGAAACCCCCACCGGGGAGCTGTTTTTT
>TRBD2|TRBJ2-2|NA|TRBV28
CASSFGGRNTGELFF
TGTGCCAGCAGTTTCGGGGGGAGAAACACCGGGGAGCTGTTTTTT
>NA|TRBJ2-1|NA|TRBV4-1
CASSQGLVNEQFF
TGCGCCAGCAGCCAAGGACTTGTCAATGAGCAGTTCTTC
>NA|TRBJ2-3|NA|TRBV27
CASSSTRNTQYF
TGTGCCAGCAGTTCGACCCGAAATACGCAGTATTTT
>TRBD2|TRBJ2-1|NA|TRBV5-1
CASSLVGAGVEQFF
TGCGCCAGCAGCTTGGTAGGAGCGGGAGTAGAGCAGTTCTTC
>NA|TRBJ2-7|NA|TRBV6-4
CASSDSGARAHEQYF
TGTGCCAGCAGTGACTCGGGGGCAAGGGCCCACGAGCAGTACTTC
>NA|TRBJ1-1|NA|TRBV28
CASSSRGGPEAFF
TGTGCCAGCAGTTCCAGGGGAGGACCTGAAGCTTTCTTT
>NA|TRBJ1-2|NA|TRBV4-2
CASSLGRDYGYTF
TGTGCCAGCAGCCTTGGACGGGACTATGGCTACACCTTC
>TRBD1|TRBJ1-2|NA|TRBV7-2
CASSLGGQGSGYTF
TGTGCCAGCAGCTTAGGGGGACAGGGTTCTGGCTACACCTTC
>NA|TRBJ2-5|NA|TRBV30
CAWSAGTSETQYF
TGTGCCTGGAGTGCCGGGACGTCGGAGACCCAGTACTTC
>NA|TRBJ1-1|NA|TRBV19
CASSIMGLVTEAFF
TGTGCCAGTAGTATTATGGGGTTGGTCACTGAAGCTTTCTTT
>TRBD1|TRBJ1-3|NA|TRBV5-4
CASSIGDRVSGNTIYF
TGTGCCAGCAGCATAGGGGACAGGGTCTCTGGAAACACCATATATTTT
>NA|TRBJ1-2|NA|TRBV10-3
CAINIGGAGYGYTF
TGTGCCATCAATATCGGGGGGGCCGGCTATGGCTACACCTTC
>TRBD1|TRBJ1-2|NA|TRBV7-2
CASSLSTGAGGGYTF
TGTGCCAGCAGCTTATCGACAGGGGCTGGGGGTGGCTACACCTTC
>TRBD1|TRBJ1-2|NA|TRBV6-1
CASSAGDRGYGYTF
TGTGCCAGCAGTGCCGGGGACAGGGGGTATGGCTACACCTTC
>NA|TRBJ1-1|NA|TRBV29-1
CSVRRDWNTEAFF
TGCAGCGTACGACGGGACTGGAACACTGAAGCTTTCTTT
>NA|TRBJ2-1|NA|TRBV6-5
CASSDRIHEQFF
TGTGCCAGCAGCGACAGGATCCATGAGCAGTTCTTC
>NA|TRBJ1-5|NA|TRBV7-9
CASSLDQQPQHF
TGTGCCAGCAGCTTAGATCAACAGCCCCAGCATTTT
>NA|TRBJ1-6|few|TRBV6-1
CASSELAGENSPLHF
TGTGCCAGCAGTGAACTCGCCGGGGAGAATTCACCCCTCCACTTT
>TRBD1|TRBJ2-4|NA|TRBV5-6
CASSLGTGTPLYF
TGTGCCAGCAGCTTGGGGACAGGGACTCCTCTTTACTTC
>NA|TRBJ2-5|NA|TRBV6-1
CASSAIDRTWETQYF
TGTGCCAGCAGCGCTATAGACCGGACTTGGGAGACCCAGTACTTC
>NA|TRBJ2-1|NA|TRBV9
CASSVGRGIQGAQFF
TGTGCCAGCAGCGTTGGAAGGGGGATACAGGGAGCCCAGTTCTTC
>NA|TRBJ2-3|NA|TRBV4-3
CASSQDMQQTQYF
TGCGCCAGCAGCCAAGATATGCAACAGACGCAGTATTTT
>NA|TRBJ2-3|NA|TRBV19
CASSIGGFTDTQYF
TGTGCCAGTAGTATCGGGGGTTTCACAGATACGCAGTATTTT
>NA|TRBJ2-1|NA|TRBV10-3
CAISQGRGQSDEQFF
TGTGCCATCAGTCAAGGGCGGGGACAGTCGGATGAGCAGTTCTTC
>NA|TRBJ1-5|NA|TRBV27
CASSDGGIGNQPQHF
TGTGCCAGCAGCGACGGGGGGATTGGCAATCAGCCCCAACATTTT
>TRBD2|TRBJ2-1|NA|TRBV5-1
CASSWSGGRNEQFF
TGCGCCAGCAGCTGGAGCGGGGGGAGGAATGAGCAGTTCTTC
>NA|TRBJ2-5|NA|TRBV7-9
CASSRQTETQYF
TGTGCCAGCAGCCGCCAGACGGAGACCCAGTACTTC
>NA|TRBJ2-3|NA|TRBV6-1
CASRDPTDTQYF
TGTGCCAGCCGGGACCCAACAGATACGCAGTATTTT
>NA|TRBJ2-2|NA|TRBV10-3
CAISGEGGHQHTGELFF
TGTGCCATCAGTGGGGAGGGGGGACACCAACACACCGGGGAGCTGTTTTTT
>NA|TRBJ2-7|NA|TRBV19
CASSKSGVYEQYF
TGTGCCAGTAGTAAGAGCGGTGTCTACGAGCAGTACTTC
>NA|TRBJ1-1|few|TRBV27
CASSPLLSGSNTEAFF
TGTGCCAGCAGTCCCCTCTTGTCAGGGTCGAACACTGAAGCTTTCTTT
>TRBD1|TRBJ1-5|NA|TRBV7-2
CASSSLGQAYGQPQHF
TGTGCCAGCAGCTCCCTTGGACAGGCTTACGGTCAGCCCCAGCATTTT
>NA|TRBJ2-3|NA|TRBV5-1
CASLRASLGTDTQYF
TGCGCCAGCCTGCGGGCTAGCTTGGGCACAGATACGCAGTATTTT
>NA|TRBJ1-6|NA|TRBV27
CASSLYALSSPLHF
TGTGCCAGCAGTTTATACGCGCTGAGTTCACCCCTCCACTTT
>NA|TRBJ1-6|NA|TRBV14
CASSQVGANSPLHF
TGTGCCAGCAGCCAAGTCGGGGCGAATTCACCCCTCCACTTT